This T cell receptor (beta chain) comes out of a study of blood T cell repertoires in COVID-19. The wider study: Among Cohort 3 donors, those recovered had two negative PCRs, clearance, or symptom resolution. The origin of the acute and convalescent COVID-19 samples was the United States, Italy and Spain.

This clone was recorded once. Germline CDR1 MDHEN, CDR2 SYDVKM. V was cut by 6 bases and J by 6 bases, with 9 bases left in between. The CDR3 consists of 12 residues. Assay: immunoSEQ multiplex PCR; the TCRdb copy retains only in-frame clones and omits some. The sample contains under 150,000 clones, 84% of which appear only once. In terms of age and location, participants ranged from about 18 to 100 years and lived in around 22 US areas. Membership in each cohort depended on participant-reported clinical history. The clonotype was recovered from a man aged 45 to 65 in a cohort exposed to, infected with or recovered from COVID-19 (not recorded which). The V call is TRBV28, the J call TRBJ2-1; the D is unclear. The material sequenced was PBMCs or T cells enriched from blood (not recorded which). As DNA, the CDR3 is TGTGCCAGCAGACTGACTCTCAATGAGCAGTTCTTC. Translation: CASRLTLNEQFF.